The 20 T cell receptor beta chains presented below share a single source sample, sequenced in a study of tumor-infiltrating lymphocytes in primary liver carcinoma. The authors made TCR beta cDNA from 450 to 600 ng total RNA with a constant-region primer. Three rounds of nested multiplex PCR with slightly modified ARM-PCR produced TCR beta libraries. PCR rounds one and two used TRBV1-TRBV30 forward primers with a C-beta reverse primer for roughly 10 cycles each. TCRdb reprocessed the multiplex PCR reads via MiXCR and lists one record per CDR3 protein. The sample yields around 99,000 distinct CDR3 sequences, less than 75% seen once. Co-extraction of RNA and DNA was performed on about 20-32 mg of unsorted bulk tissue. The sequenced sample was tumor-adjacent normal liver tissue. These receptor sequences come from a man aged 35 to 55 with primary liver carcinoma and hepatitis B virus infection.

This clonotype was picked up many times. V and J are TRBV12-3 or TRBV12-4 and TRBJ1-1; D unclear. CDR3 size: 12 residues. V gave up 7 bases and J gave up 4 bases, with 10 bases separating them. This CDR3 reads CASTLSGTEAFF. CDR3 sequence (DNA): TGTGCCAGCACCTTATCAGGCACTGAAGCTTTCTTT.

To note about this clonotype: One junction end disagrees with the germline gene, perhaps due to a read error. The rearrangement uses TRBV29-1 and TRBJ2-2, with TRBD2 matching over 7 bases. Germline loops: CDR1 SQVTM, CDR2 ANQGSEA. The CDR3 contains 15 residues. CDR3 protein: CSIEEAAGAPGELFF. DNA for the CDR3: TGCAGCATTGAAGAGGCCGCGGGAGCCCCTGGGGAGCTGTTTTTT.

This clonotype was recorded at least ten times. CDR3: CASSPSAESSYEQYF. As DNA, the CDR3 is TGTGCCAGCAGTCCTAGCGCGGAAAGCTCCTACGAGCAGTACTTC. The chain recombines TRBV12-3 or TRBV12-4 with TRBJ2-7; D possibly corresponds to TRBD2 (6 bases). The CDR3 has 15 residues. Trimming cost V 5 bases and J 0 bases, with 14 bases left between them.

The chain couples TRBV10-3 to TRBJ2-3, with a possible D match to TRBD1 (6 bases). The J call may be wrong; the DNA end is better matched by TRBJ1-5. The germline CDR1 and CDR2 sequences are ENHRY and SYGVKD. The CDR3 extends over 14 amino acids. Here the CDR3 reads CAICNRAGTDTQHF. CDR3 nucleotide sequence: TGTGCCATCTGCAACAGGGCTGGCACAGATACGCAGCATTTT.

The sample holds many counts of this clonotype. V usage is TRBV12-3 or TRBV12-4 and J usage is TRBJ2-5, with 7 bases that match TRBD2. V dropped 6 bases and J dropped 1; count of bases not matched to a gene: 5. The CDR3 has 14 amino acids. The CDR3 DNA is TGTGCCAGCAGACCGGGACTAACCCAAGAGACCCAGTACTTC. Amino acid sequence: CASRPGLTQETQYF.

This clonotype was counted at least ten times. V usage is TRBV6-6 and J usage is TRBJ1-3; 7 nucleotides line up with TRBD1. V shed 6 bases and J 0 bases; nucleotides not matched to a gene: 8. Germline V gene sequence: CDR1 MNHNY, CDR2 SVGAGI (reference sequence). CDR3 length: 16 residues. This CDR3 is CASSPEGASSGNTIYF. The CDR3 coding sequence is TGTGCCAGCAGCCCGGAGGGGGCGAGCTCTGGAAACACCATATATTTT.

With regard to this clonotype: The germline gene is not matched at one end of the junction; a read error may be the cause. The J gene is TRBJ2-1, the V gene TRBV29-1, with D possibly being TRBD1 or TRBD2 (5 bases each). The length of the CDR3 is 15 residues. Germline CDR1 is SQVTM and CDR2 is ANQGSEA. CDR3 amino acids: CSVGPPSRSYNEHFF. The DNA for the CDR3 is TGTAGCGTGGGGCCTCCTTCCAGGTCCTACAATGAGCACTTCTTC.

As concerns this clonotype: Because it lacks the conserved phenylalanine or tryptophan at the end, this CDR3 is likely a read error. The V gene is TRBV29-1, the J gene TRBJ1-4, with D hard to call. Trimming cost V 6 bases and J 4 bases, with 12 bases left between them. This CDR3 region has 13 residues. Germline CDR1 is SQVTM and CDR2 is ANQGSEA. CDR3 protein: CSVLIGYNEKLFL. DNA of the CDR3: TGCAGCGTCCTGATCGGCTATAATGAAAAACTGTTTCTT.

This chain joins TRBV6-5 and TRBJ1-2, with D tentatively TRBD1 (5 bases). Germline loops: CDR1 MNHEY, CDR2 SVGAGI. The CDR3 covers 14 residues. V was clipped by 7 bases and J by 4 bases, with 16 bases between them. CDR3 sequence reads: CASNPTQGGYGYTF. CDR3 nucleotide sequence: TGTGCCAGCAATCCTACTCAGGGAGGCTATGGCTACACCTTC.

This chain joins TRBV11-2 and TRBJ2-1; D is undetermined. Looked up from germline, CDR1 is SGHAT and CDR2 is FQNNGV. The CDR3 has 13 residues. The V and J ends lost 0 bases and 10 bases respectively, with 10 bases between them. The CDR3 reads CASSLEVGVEQFF. The CDR3, as DNA: TGTGCCAGCAGCTTAGAGGTGGGTGTGGAGCAGTTCTTC.

The V call is TRBV11-1, the J call TRBJ2-1; D may be TRBD1 or TRBD2 (5 bases each). The germline V and J ends were trimmed by 10 bases and 12 bases, with 28 bases remaining between them. Looked up from germline, CDR1 is SGHAT and CDR2 is FQDESV (reference sequence). This CDR3 has 15 amino acids. The CDR3 bases are TGTGCCAACAGTTTTGAGGGACGACCCGGGGACGGGCAGTTCTTC. It specifies CANSFEGRPGDGQFF.

This clonotype was observed once. At one end the junction does not follow the germline gene, possibly because of a read error. The genes are TRBV6-5 and TRBJ2-6; the match to TRBD1 covers 8 bases. The CDR3 covers 16 residues. Germline CDR1 is MNHEY and CDR2 is SVGAGI. The chain's CDR3 is CDSRAGGRSGANVLTF. The CDR3 nucleotides read TGTGACAGCAGGGCAGGGGGCAGATCCGGAGCCAACGTCCTGACTTTC.

A remark on this clonotype: Since a much larger clone is just one base distant, this may be a read error. Here the CDR3 reads CASSGGGRELFF. The CDR3 nucleotides read TGTGCCAGCAGTGGAGGTGGCAGGGAGCTGTTTTTT. This chain connects TRBV2 to TRBJ2-2, with D unresolved. CDR3 size: 12 residues. The germline gives CDR1 SNHLY, CDR2 FYNNEI. V was pared by 4 bases and J by 9 bases, with 9 bases between. Full variable domain (rest looked up from reference TRBV2 and TRBJ2-2): EPEVTQTPSHQVTQMGQEVILRCVPISNHLYFYWYRQILGQKVEFLVSFYNNEISEKSEIFDDQFSVERPDGSNFTLKIRSTKLEDSAMYFCASSGGGRELFFGEGSRLTVL.

For this clonotype: Relative to the germline gene, one junction end is altered; a read error may explain this. The chain has TRBV11-1 and TRBJ1-1; D gene uncertain. The CDR3 extends over 13 amino acids. Looked up from germline, CDR1 is SGHAT and CDR2 is FQDESV (reference sequence). Written as DNA, the CDR3 is TGTGCCAGCAGCTTAAACCGGAACATTGAAGCTTTCTTT. It codes for CASSLNRNIEAFF.

Notes on this clonotype: This may be a read error: a much more frequent sequence differs by one nucleotide. This chain links TRBV29-1 with TRBJ2-5; no clear D. The germline gives CDR1 SQVTM, CDR2 ANQGSEA. This CDR3 region has 12 residues. The CDR3 DNA follows: TGCAGCGTTGTGTCCACTCAAGGGACCCAGTACTTC. Protein: CSVVSTQGTQYF.

About this clonotype itself: Its ends do not fully match the called genes, so a read error is possible. This chain joins TRBV28 and TRBJ2-3; TRBD2 agrees at 9 bases. Per germline, CDR1 MDHEN and CDR2 SYDVKM. This CDR3 comprises 17 residues. CDR3 sequence reads: CTSSPVPGGRAGDTQYF. CDR3 in DNA: TGTACCAGCAGCCCCGTCCCGGGCGGGAGGGCTGGAGATACGCAGTATTTT.

The chain recombines TRBV11-2 with TRBJ2-7, with 9 nucleotides matching TRBD1. Trimming took 10 bases from V and 2 from J; bases not matched to a gene: 15. The germline CDR1 and CDR2 sequences are SGHAT and FQNNGV. The CDR3 contains 16 residues. The CDR3 DNA follows: TGTGCCACTAGCTTAGGGCGGGACAGGGAACCCTACGAGCAGTACTTC. As protein: CATSLGRDREPYEQYF.

For this clonotype: The CDR3 end shows no conserved phenylalanine or tryptophan, and so a read error is likely. Because the CDR3's place on the DNA is in doubt, the DNA is left out and the CDR3 is given as listed by TCRdb. This chain links TRBV29-1 with TRBJ2-1; the D call of TRBD2 is as the table states it, not checked on the DNA. Germline CDR1 reads SQVTM; CDR2 reads ANQGSEA. Counting both end residues, the CDR3 totals 14 amino acids. The CDR3 loop is CSVLKAGGPYEQLL.

This sequence joins TRBV7-9 and TRBJ1-1, with 7 positions matching TRBD1. There are 13 residues in the CDR3. V shed 6 bases, J shed 4 bases, and the junction held 5 bases outside the gene matches. Germline CDR1 SEHNR, CDR2 FQNEAQ (reference sequence). The CDR3 spells CASRPGGPTEAFF. In DNA, the CDR3 is TGTGCCAGCAGACCAGGGGGGCCCACTGAAGCTTTCTTT.

Turning to this clonotype: One base away lies a much larger clone, so this may be a sequencing read error. V gene TRBV6-5 combines with J gene TRBJ2-7, with a weak D call TRBD2 (6 bases). The CDR3 runs to 13 residues. Germline V gene data show CDR1 as MNHEY and CDR2 as SVGAGI. The CDR3 here is CASSRTTSYDQYF. Written as DNA, the CDR3 is TGTGCCAGCAGTCGGACTACTTCCTACGATCAGTACTTC.